This TCR beta chain was sequenced during a study of identical twins (dated by TCRdb to about 2016). With regard to the full study: To test whether fetal clonotypes persist, this study deep-sequenced TCR alpha and beta repertoires from monozygotic twins, from unrelated adults of various ages, and from cord blood. To rule out contamination, replicate twin experiments were performed at different times with different library preparation protocols. Study-wide conclusions, independent of this receptor: Because the same donors could not be followed over many years, the conclusions depended on cross-sectional statistical analysis. Out-of-frame TCR alpha sequences shared between twins showed an excess of low generation-probability sequences compared with coincidental sharing between unrelated individuals. Excess twin sharing in beta out-of-frame sequences was weaker because fewer shared sequences lowered the signal-to-noise ratio. Recombination models systematically underestimated out-of-frame TCR alpha sharing in monozygotic twins but agreed with sharing between unrelated individuals. Invariant T cells such as MAIT and iNKT could partly confound zero-insertion analyses, though diverse VJ usage argued against this for most clonotypes. Fewer insertions were carried by abundant cord blood beta clonotypes; a weaker similar trend was observed in young adult naive repertoires, while no such trend was observed in memory repertoires.

This clonotype showed up just a few times. There is no known antigen for this receptor. It has no much larger one-base neighbor in the sample; base qualities were not kept. V has 8 bases trimmed and J has 10 bases trimmed; junction bases matching no gene number 11. CDR1 SNHLY and CDR2 FYNNEI were looked up in the germline V gene. The CDR3 spans 14 residues, from the cysteine through the phenylalanine. The kept DNA is CDR3 alone, 42 bases in frame from the first base. Every donor in the study was a healthy Caucasian. Three unrelated non-twin adults were additionally sequenced: a male aged 18 to 30, a male aged 50 to 60 and a female aged 50 to 60. Miltenyi CD45RO+ enrichment and human naive T-cell isolation kits were used to isolate memory (CD45RO+) and naive T cells from PBMC. The method was 5' RACE. TCRdb records Illumina HiSeq 2000 as the sequencer. Template switching introduced a universal primer binding site; the final cDNA contained a unique molecular identifier, enabling accurate counting of TCR cDNA molecules. Specific primers in the conserved constant-segment region were used to synthesize first-strand cDNA for TCR alpha and beta chains. To control for contamination, every cDNA library was double barcoded, receiving both a SMART-Mk sample barcode and Illumina barcodes. TruSeq adapter sequences and Illumina sample barcodes were added in two successive PCR steps. TCR alpha and beta cDNA libraries were sequenced on the Illumina HiSeq platform with custom primers. The published analysis was carried out like this. Raw reads were processed with MiGEC to extract unique molecular identifiers, and MiXCR was used to determine CDR3 positions. Recombination models were inferred per individual with the repgenHMM and IGoR tools using an EM algorithm. Shared clonotypes were analyzed with the tcR package in R, and sharing was normalized by the product of cloneset sizes. To study raw recombination without the effects of thymic and clonal selection, out-of-frame nonproductive sequences were analyzed. The public reads were reanalyzed by TCRdb: fastp trimming at Q25, MiXCR alignment, in-frame beta chains only. Here each entry gathers all rows of one CDR3 protein and keeps the most common genes and DNA. These V and J calls originate from TCRdb's pipeline instead of the authors' own analysis. The sample contains a few hundred thousand distinct CDR3 sequences, around 9% of them found a single time. The top ten clonotypes cover approximately 9.3% of the sample.

This clonotype was obtained from a woman aged 45-59 years in good health. The chain couples TRBV2 to TRBJ2-1; the central 10 bases match TRBD2. Material for sequencing was naive T cells sorted from blood. Interpreted using the paper, the cell subset or site label stands for: cells isolated with a human naive T-cell isolation kit. The CDR3 reads CASYSQREGREQFF. The base sequence is TGTGCCAGCTACAGCCAGCGGGAGGGCCGGGAGCAGTTCTTC.